These 30 T cell receptor beta chains share one sample of origin, sequenced in a study of Siglec-9 on CD8 T cells in melanoma. Sequencing used immunoSEQ multiplex PCR; TCRdb keeps in-frame clones, though not all of them. This sample has approximately 39,000 clones, with around 81% found just once. What was sequenced was Siglec-9- CD8+ T cells sorted from blood. These receptors all stem from a human donor in good health.

The genes are TRBV11-3 and TRBJ1-1; D is unclear. Germline V gives CDR1 SGHNT, CDR2 YENEEA. Trimming took 6 bases from V and 1 from J, leaving 12 bases between them. The CDR3 is 14 residues long. CDR3: CASRPRAKNTEAFF. The CDR3 nucleotides read TGTGCCAGCAGGCCACGGGCCAAGAACACTGAAGCTTTCTTT.

V is TRBV11-3 and J is TRBJ1-6; D unclear. Germline assignment: CDR1 SGHNT and CDR2 YENEEA. Trimming pared 5 bases from V and 5 bases from J, leaving 16 bases between. The CDR3 totals 16 residues. DNA of the CDR3: TGTGCCAGCAGCCCTGTATATGGGCCTGATAATTCACCCCTCCACTTT. Translated, it gives CASSPVYGPDNSPLHF.

The chain employs TRBV4-1 and TRBJ2-7, with 9 positions matching TRBD1. Germline CDR1 MGHRA, CDR2 YSYEKL. After removal of 1 base from V and 2 bases from J, the junction contained 15 bases not matched to a gene. The CDR3 is 19 amino acids. The CDR3 reads CASSQVGTGIFLLAYEQYF. In DNA, the CDR3 is TGCGCCAGCAGCCAAGTAGGGACAGGGATCTTCCTATTAGCCTACGAGCAGTACTTC.

The genes are TRBV27 and TRBJ2-1, with D possibly TRBD2 on 5 matching bases. The V and J ends lost 2 bases and 5 bases respectively, with 19 bases between them. The V gene's germline CDR1 is MNHEY and CDR2 SMNVEV (reference sequence). The CDR3 is 17 amino acids. CDR3 coding DNA: TGTGCCAGCAGTTTAATTTCGACGGGGTATCTAAACAATGAGCAGTTCTTC. Residues: CASSLISTGYLNNEQFF.

The V gene is TRBV28, the J gene TRBJ1-1; no clear D gene. CDR3 size: 12 residues. From germline, CDR1 is MDHEN and CDR2 SYDVKM. With 3 bases removed from V and 3 bases from J, the gap between germline ends came to 5 bases. The DNA of the CDR3 is TGTGCCAGCAGTTTTGGGTACACTGAAGCTTTCTTT. Translation gives CASSFGYTEAFF. Full variable domain (rest looked up from reference TRBV28 and TRBJ1-1): DVKVTQSSRYLVKRTGEKVFLECVQDMDHENMFWYRQDPGLGLRLIYFSYDVKMKEKGDIPEGYSVSREKKERFSLILESASTNQTSMYLCASSFGYTEAFFGQGTRLTVV.

This rearrangement joins TRBV7-6 to TRBJ2-2; 11 bases align to TRBD1. The CDR3 contains 15 residues. The V segment lost 4 bases and the J segment 5 bases; nucleotides outside the gene matches: 3. Germline V gene sequence: CDR1 SGHVS, CDR2 FNYEAQ. The CDR3 nucleotides read TGTGCCAGCAGCTGGGGACAGGGGGGAACCGGGGAGCTGTTTTTT. Translation gives CASSWGQGGTGELFF.

The rearrangement links TRBV5-1 to TRBJ2-7; the D gene is possibly TRBD1 (5 bases). V shed 4 bases and J shed 5 bases, with 10 bases lying between them. Germline CDR1 reads SGHRS; CDR2 reads YFSETQ. This CDR3 is built from 12 residues. The CDR3 nucleotides are TGCGCCAGCAGCCCGGCAGGGAACGAGCAGTACTTC. It specifies CASSPAGNEQYF. The whole variable domain, filled in from reference TRBV5-1 and TRBJ2-7, reads KAGVTQTPRYLIKTRGQQVTLSCSPISGHRSVSWYQQTPGQGLQFLFEYFSETQRNKGNFPGRFSGRQFSNSRSEMNVSTLELGDSALYLCASSPAGNEQYFGPGTRLTVT.

This sequence joins TRBV9 and TRBJ2-3, with TRBD2 as a possible D gene (6 bases). Germline assignment: CDR1 SGDLS and CDR2 YYNGEE. Between the trimmed V and J ends, which lost 5 bases and 3 bases, there was a span of 16 bases. The CDR3 spans 15 residues. The CDR3 coding sequence is TGTGCCAGCAGTGCAGCGGGTTTCAAAACAGATACGCAGTATTTT. Translated: CASSAAGFKTDTQYF.

V usage is TRBV19 and J usage is TRBJ1-1; 9 bases match TRBD1. The CDR3 sequence is 15 residues long. Unmatched junction bases numbered 6, after V lost 5 bases and J lost 2 bases. Germline V CDR1 and CDR2: LNHDA, SQIVND (reference sequence). The CDR3 protein is CASSPWTGVNTEAFF. The CDR3 DNA reads as TGTGCCAGTAGTCCCTGGACAGGGGTCAACACTGAAGCTTTCTTT.

The J gene is TRBJ2-7, the V gene TRBV28, with D uncertain. CDR1 and CDR2 (germline): MDHEN, SYDVKM. The CDR3 sequence is 13 residues long. Trimming pared 3 bases from V and 5 bases from J, leaving 11 bases between. DNA for the CDR3: TGTGCCAGCAGTTTTGGGTGGGCCAACGAGCAGTACTTC. Translated, it gives CASSFGWANEQYF.

This chain joins TRBV19 and TRBJ1-3; D remains ambiguous. The V gene lost 3 bases and the J gene lost 0 bases, with 9 bases spanning the gap. The CDR3 sequence is 15 residues long. The germline V gene encodes CDR1 LNHDA and CDR2 SQIVND (reference sequence). Here the CDR3 reads CASSMGRSSGNTIYF. DNA of the CDR3: TGTGCCAGTAGTATGGGGAGGAGCTCTGGAAACACCATATATTTT. Looking up the rest from reference TRBV19 and TRBJ1-3 gives the full variable domain: DGGITQSPKYLFRKEGQNVTLSCEQNLNHDAMYWYRQDPGQGLRLIYYSQIVNDFQKGDIAEGYSVSREKKESFPLTVTSAQKNPTAFYLCASSMGRSSGNTIYFGEGSWLTVV.

The rearrangement joins TRBV6-1 to TRBJ1-5; D is uncertain. The V and J ends lost 5 bases and 0 bases respectively, with 5 bases between them. From germline, CDR1 is MNHNS and CDR2 SASEGT. CDR3 length: 13 amino acids. The chain's CDR3 is CASSPFSNQPQHF. In nucleotides, the CDR3 is TGTGCCAGCAGTCCATTTAGCAATCAGCCCCAGCATTTT.

V and J are TRBV10-1 and TRBJ2-5; weak D call: TRBD2 (6 bases). V lost 2 bases to trimming and J lost 5 bases, with 9 bases between them. This CDR3 has 13 amino acids. Germline V lookup: CDR1 WNHNN, CDR2 SYGVQD (reference sequence). The CDR3 region has the DNA TGCGCCAGCAGTGAGAATGCGGGGGAGACCCAGTACTTC. Translating it yields CASSENAGETQYF.

The chain combines TRBV7-8 with TRBJ2-1; D may be TRBD1 or TRBD2 (5 bases each). V was cut by 2 bases and J by 0 bases, with 8 bases left in between. The length of the CDR3 is 15 residues. From germline, CDR1 is SGHVS and CDR2 FQNEAQ. The CDR3 bases are TGTGCCAGCAGCTTATGGGGGAGCTCCTACAATGAGCAGTTCTTC. It is translated as CASSLWGSSYNEQFF.

This clone is a singleton in its sample. This chain joins TRBV4-1 and TRBJ2-5; 11 nucleotides match TRBD2. V gave up 0 bases and J gave up 5 bases; unmatched junction bases: 11. The CDR3 extends over 18 amino acids. Germline V gene data show CDR1 as MGHRA and CDR2 as YSYEKL. The CDR3 sequence: CASSQDLAGGPPGETQYF. The DNA for the CDR3 is TGCGCCAGCAGCCAAGATCTAGCGGGGGGTCCCCCGGGGGAGACCCAGTACTTC.

The chain couples TRBV7-9 to TRBJ1-1, with 11 bases that match TRBD1. The CDR3 is 15 amino acids. V lost 5 bases to trimming and J lost 5 bases; unmatched junction nucleotides: 7. CDR1 SEHNR and CDR2 FQNEAQ come from the germline V gene (reference sequence). Here the CDR3 reads CASSEGQGAGTEAFF. The CDR3 nucleotides are TGTGCCAGCAGCGAAGGACAGGGGGCAGGAACTGAAGCTTTCTTT.

V is TRBV28 and J is TRBJ2-7, with TRBD1 as a possible D gene (5 bases). From germline, CDR1 is MDHEN and CDR2 SYDVKM. The CDR3 runs to 16 residues. The ends were cut back, 6 bases at V and 1 base at J, with 19 bases in the middle. The CDR3 loop reads CASSPLGPRRSYEQYF. As DNA, the CDR3 is TGTGCCAGCAGCCCCTTGGGGCCGAGAAGGTCCTACGAGCAGTACTTC.

This chain uses TRBV5-1 with TRBJ2-3; possible D gene TRBD1, 6 bases. V was trimmed by 3 bases and J by 6 bases, leaving 17 bases between them. Germline V gene lookup returns CDR1 SGHRS and CDR2 YFSETQ. The CDR3 is 15 residues long. This chain's CDR3 is CASSSPGQTGDTQYF. The CDR3 coding sequence is TGCGCCAGCAGCTCGCCAGGACAGACCGGGGATACGCAGTATTTT.

The rearrangement uses TRBV7-8 and TRBJ2-1; perhaps TRBD2 as D (6 bases). The length of the CDR3 is 15 residues. Per the germline V gene, CDR1 is SGHVS and CDR2 is FQNEAQ. The V gene lost 3 bases and the J gene lost 4 bases, with 13 bases spanning the gap. The DNA for the CDR3 is TGTGCCAGCAGCTTTTTACGGGGGATATACAATGAGCAGTTCTTC. It is translated as CASSFLRGIYNEQFF.

The chain is built from TRBV10-2 and TRBJ1-5, with 7 bases lining up with TRBD1. The germline CDR1 and CDR2 sequences are WSHSY and SAAADI. This CDR3 region has 14 residues. J gave up 7 bases and V 2 bases, and 5 bases lay outside the gene matches. In DNA, the CDR3 is TGCGCCAGCAGTGAGAGAGGGGGCCGGCAGCCCCAGCATTTT. It translates to CASSERGGRQPQHF.

This clone came up a few times. This rearrangement joins TRBV12-5 to TRBJ1-5, with a tentative D call TRBD1 (5 bases). V was trimmed by 4 bases and J by 7 bases, leaving 14 bases between them. Per the germline V gene, CDR1 is LGHNT and CDR2 is FRNRAP. CDR3 length: 14 residues. The CDR3 nucleotides are TGTGCTAGTGGTTCAGGAGGGGTAGGCCAGCCCCAGCATTTT. Translating gives CASGSGGVGQPQHF.

The chain is built from TRBV28 and TRBJ2-7; 8 bases fit TRBD1. Germline CDR1 reads MDHEN; CDR2 reads SYDVKM. The CDR3 loop spans 13 amino acids. Unmatched junction bases numbered 6, after V lost 5 bases and J lost 6 bases. CDR3 residues: CASSPRTGFEQYF. The CDR3 region has the DNA TGTGCCAGCAGTCCCCGGACAGGGTTCGAGCAGTACTTC.

This clone was found once. The chain recombines TRBV14 with TRBJ2-1, with 8 bases matching TRBD1. CDR3 length: 14 amino acids. Per germline, CDR1 SGHDN and CDR2 FVKESK. Trimming took 4 bases from V and 7 from J; bases not matched to a gene: 6. CDR3 protein: CASSLRDRRNEQFF. CDR3 coding DNA: TGTGCCAGCAGCCTCCGGGACAGGAGAAATGAGCAGTTCTTC. Variable domain in full (rest from reference TRBV14 and TRBJ2-1): EAGVTQFPSHSVIEKGQTVTLRCDPISGHDNLYWYRRVMGKEIKFLLHFVKESKQDESGMPNNRFLAERTGGTYSTLKVQPAELEDSGVYFCASSLRDRRNEQFFGPGTRLTVL.

The chain employs TRBV25-1 and TRBJ1-4; D perhaps matches TRBD1 (5 bases). Germline-derived CDR1 and CDR2 are MGHDK and SYGVNS. Trimming removed 1 base from V and 3 bases from J, with 9 bases in between. The CDR3 is made up of 15 amino acids. The CDR3 here is CASSELTAANEKLFF. In nucleotides, the CDR3 is TGTGCCAGCAGTGAATTGACAGCGGCTAATGAAAAACTGTTTTTT.

The chain has TRBV6-6 and TRBJ2-1; D not certain. This CDR3 comprises 11 residues. Trimming cost V 3 bases and J 10 bases, with 7 bases left between them. Per germline, CDR1 MNHNY and CDR2 SVGAGI (reference sequence). Written as DNA, the CDR3 is TGTGCCAGCAGTTATTTCAGGGAGCAGTTCTTC. Its translation is CASSYFREQFF.

The rearrangement links TRBV10-3 to TRBJ2-7, with D possibly TRBD2 on 6 matching bases. Germline V gives CDR1 ENHRY, CDR2 SYGVKD. The CDR3 runs to 13 residues. Between the trimmed V and J ends, which lost 6 bases and 2 bases, there was a span of 11 bases. The CDR3 DNA sequence: TGTGCCATCAGCGAGGGACTCGCCTACGAGCAGTACTTC. It codes for CAISEGLAYEQYF.

CDR3 nucleotide sequence: TGTGCCATCAGTGAGCTGAAGTACTCTGGAAACACCATATATTTT. The encoded protein is CAISELKYSGNTIYF. The chain is built from TRBV10-3 and TRBJ1-3; no reliable D call. The V end lost 2 bases, the J end lost 0 bases, and 8 bases lay between the germline ends. Germline CDR1 and CDR2: ENHRY and SYGVKD. The CDR3 extends over 15 amino acids.

CDR3 nucleotides: TGCAGCGTCACCGGGGAGAGGGAGACCCAGTACTTC. This encodes CSVTGERETQYF. The chain is built from TRBV29-1 and TRBJ2-5; tentative D call: TRBD2 (5 bases). Germline assignment: CDR1 SQVTM and CDR2 ANQGSEA. The CDR3 contains 12 residues. The V end lost 6 bases, the J end lost 5 bases, and 13 bases lay between the germline ends. The full variable domain, completed using reference TRBV29-1 and TRBJ2-5, is SAVISQKPSRDICQRGTSLTIQCQVDSQVTMMFWYRQQPGQSLTLIATANQGSEATYESGFVIDKFPISRPNLTFSTLTVSNMSPEDSSIYLCSVTGERETQYFGPGTRLLVL.

This chain links TRBV29-1 with TRBJ2-1; TRBD1 aligns across 8 bases. Germline assignment: CDR1 SQVTM and CDR2 ANQGSEA. V lost 1 base to trimming and J lost 7 bases; unmatched junction nucleotides: 9. The CDR3 is 15 amino acids. Here the CDR3 reads CSVEAEQGVRNEQFF. The CDR3 region has the DNA TGCAGCGTTGAAGCCGAACAGGGGGTGAGAAATGAGCAGTTCTTC.

V gene TRBV27 combines with J gene TRBJ2-1; unclear D gene. The CDR3 loop spans 15 amino acids. Germline CDR1 reads MNHEY; CDR2 reads SMNVEV (reference sequence). V was cut by 6 bases and J by 6 bases, with 18 bases left in between. The CDR3 spells CASSPGPTSLNEQFF. As DNA, the CDR3 is TGTGCCAGCAGCCCAGGACCTACTTCGCTCAATGAGCAGTTCTTC.